The 27 T cell receptor beta chains below come from one sample, sequenced in a study of blood T cell repertoires in COVID-19. Produced via immunoSEQ multiplex PCR; TCRdb's table is partial and in-frame only. The data contain tens of thousands of clones, more than 60% of them singletons. Sequencing used peripheral blood. These receptors were obtained from a man between 65 and 85 years old with acute or convalescent COVID-19.

V usage is TRBV10-1 and J usage is TRBJ2-7; 9 bases match TRBD1. Unmatched junction bases numbered 1, after V lost 5 bases and J lost 5 bases. CDR1 WNHNN and CDR2 SYGVQD come from the germline V gene (reference sequence). The CDR3 contains 12 residues. The CDR3 loop reads CASSRDRDEQYV. DNA for the CDR3: TGCGCCAGCAGTCGGGACAGGGACGAGCAGTACGTC.

This clone was counted once. Sequence at one end of the junction differs from germline and may be a read error. The rearrangement links TRBV5-1 to TRBJ2-4, with 8 bases lining up with TRBD1. Germline CDR1 SGHRS, CDR2 YFSETQ. There are 21 residues in the CDR3. CDR3 in DNA: TGCGCCGGCAGCTTCGTTTCCGGGACAGGCGTGACTCGTGGAGCCAAAAACATTCAGTACTTC. This translates into CAGSFVSGTGVTRGAKNIQYF. The whole variable domain, remainder taken from reference TRBV5-1 and TRBJ2-4, is KAGVTQTPRYLIKTRGQQVTLSCSPISGHRSVSWYQQTPGQGLQFLFEYFSETQRNKGNFPGRFSGRQFSNSRSEMNVSTLELGDSALYLCAGSFVSGTGVTRGAKNIQYFGAGTRLSVL.

The J gene is TRBJ2-7, the V gene TRBV19, with a possible D match to TRBD1 (5 bases). Germline loops: CDR1 LNHDA, CDR2 SQIVND (reference sequence). This CDR3 has 14 amino acids. The V gene lost 2 bases and the J gene lost 6 bases, with 14 bases spanning the gap. The CDR3 DNA sequence: TGTGCCAGTAGTATAAGTGTAGGGGTACGCGAGCAGTACTTC. This sequence encodes CASSISVGVREQYF.

The chain recombines TRBV2 with TRBJ1-4; 9 bases line up with TRBD1. Germline assignment: CDR1 SNHLY and CDR2 FYNNEI. After removal of 5 bases from V and 4 bases from J, the junction contained 2 bases not matched to a gene. CDR3 length equals 14 residues. DNA of the CDR3: TGTGCCAGCAGTCCGGACAGGGGTAATGAAAAACTGTTTTTT. It specifies CASSPDRGNEKLFF.

The chain has TRBV28 and TRBJ1-2; D ambiguous. The CDR3 has 11 amino acids. V was clipped by 4 bases and J by 9 bases, with 9 bases between them. The germline CDR1 and CDR2 sequences are MDHEN and SYDVKM. The CDR3 loop is CASSSAKSYTF. CDR3 nucleotides: TGTGCCAGCAGTTCCGCGAAGAGCTACACCTTC.

This clone was detected only a few times. This rearrangement joins TRBV4-1 to TRBJ1-1; the match to TRBD1 covers 7 bases. This CDR3 spans 15 amino acids. Trimming removed 2 bases from V and 1 base from J; junction bases left unmatched: 4. The germline CDR1 and CDR2 sequences are MGHRA and YSYEKL. CDR3 protein: CASSQPDRWNTEAFF. The CDR3 nucleotides are TGCGCCAGCAGCCAACCGGACAGGTGGAACACTGAAGCTTTCTTT.

The chain has TRBV3-1 (or the pseudogene TRBV3-2) and TRBJ2-2; no definite D call. Germline V gives CDR1 LGHDT, CDR2 YNNKEL (reference sequence). V was cut by 7 bases and J by 1 base, with 7 bases left in between. The length of the CDR3 is 13 residues. The chain's CDR3 is CASTDLNTGELFF. Here the CDR3 DNA reads TGTGCCAGCACCGACTTGAACACCGGGGAGCTGTTTTTT.

Relative to its sample, this clone is large (0.1 to 1%). V usage is TRBV21-1 and J usage is TRBJ1-5; the D call of TRBD1 is as the table states it, not checked on the DNA. TRBV21-1 is shown as a pseudogene. The CDR3 runs 17 residues. CDR3 sequence (DNA): TGTGCCAGCAGCAAAGTATGCCCGGGACACCACAATCAGCCCCAGCATTTT. This translates into CASSKVCPGHHNQPQHF.

This clone was detected only a few times. This sequence joins TRBV25-1 and TRBJ2-1, with D possibly matching TRBD2 (5 bases). CDR1 MGHDK and CDR2 SYGVNS come from the germline V gene. Trimming shortened V by 2 bases and J by 16 bases, and 12 bases separated the two germline ends. The CDR3 consists of 11 residues. Here the CDR3 reads CASSEHEGYFF. CDR3 coding DNA: TGTGCCAGCAGTGAACACGAGGGCTACTTCTTC.

At least ten counts were recorded for this clone. V gene TRBV4-1 combines with J gene TRBJ1-5; 9 bases are shared with TRBD1. The CDR3 loop spans 16 amino acids. V was clipped by 3 bases and J by 0 bases; unmatched bases: 3. Germline V gives CDR1 MGHRA, CDR2 YSYEKL. CDR3 loop: CASSHRQGDSNQPQHF. DNA for the CDR3: TGCGCCAGCAGCCACCGACAGGGGGATAGCAATCAGCCCCAGCATTTT.

V gene TRBV9 combines with J gene TRBJ1-2; tentative D call: TRBD1 (5 bases). This CDR3 has 15 amino acids. CDR1 SGDLS and CDR2 YYNGEE come from the germline V gene. Trimming left V 1 base short and J 2 bases short, with 12 bases between. The DNA for the CDR3 is TGTGCCAGCAGCGTAAAGGCGGGGGGGAACTATGGCTACACCTTC. Translated: CASSVKAGGNYGYTF.

This clone was seen a single time. The rearrangement joins TRBV7-2 to TRBJ2-3; TRBD2 is a possible D gene (6 bases). The CDR3 extends over 14 amino acids. V was trimmed by 5 bases and J by 2 bases, leaving 11 bases between them. The germline gives CDR1 SGHTA, CDR2 FQGNSA. The CDR3 sequence: CASSQGLITDTQYF. The CDR3 nucleotides are TGTGCCAGCAGCCAGGGACTTATCACAGATACGCAGTATTTT.

This clone was counted only a few times. This chain connects TRBV25-1 to TRBJ1-1, with 9 positions matching TRBD1. In germline, CDR1 is MGHDK, CDR2 SYGVNS. Germline trimming cut 5 bases from V and 4 bases from J; bases unmatched to any gene: 5. The length of the CDR3 is 14 residues. CDR3 sequence: CASSSGQGTTEAFF. CDR3 nucleotides: TGTGCCAGCAGTTCGGGACAGGGTACCACTGAAGCTTTCTTT.

The CDR3 region is CASSYTGTPDFSPLHF. The CDR3 DNA is TGTGCCAGCAGCTACACCGGGACACCGGATTTTTCACCCCTCCACTTT. The rearrangement uses TRBV11-2 and TRBJ1-6; D may be TRBD1 (6 bases). Germline-derived CDR1 and CDR2 are SGHAT and FQNNGV. V lost 4 bases and J lost 9, with 19 bases in between. The CDR3 covers 16 residues. Complete variable domain (other parts from reference TRBV11-2 and TRBJ1-6): EAGVAQSPRYKIIEKRQSVAFWCNPISGHATLYWYQQILGQGPKLLIQFQNNGVVDDSQLPKDRFSAERLKGVDSTLKIQPAKLEDSAVYLCASSYTGTPDFSPLHFGNGTRLTVT.

DNA of the CDR3: TGTGCCAGCACCTACGGGCCAGGGGGCAACACCGGGGAGCTGTTTTTT. It yields the protein CASTYGPGGNTGELFF. The gene calls are TRBV2 and TRBJ2-2; TRBD1 agrees at 8 bases. CDR3 length: 16 residues. The germline V gene encodes CDR1 SNHLY and CDR2 FYNNEI. The trim removed 7 bases at V and 2 bases at J, leaving 9 bases unmatched.

The V gene is TRBV28, the J gene TRBJ1-2, with D hard to call. This CDR3 spans 11 amino acids. V lost 5 bases, J lost 3 bases, and 4 bases lay in between. The germline V gene has CDR1 MDHEN and CDR2 SYDVKM. The CDR3 region has the DNA TGTGCCAGCAGTACACACTATGGCTACACCTTC. Translating it yields CASSTHYGYTF.

The rearrangement uses TRBV6-4 and TRBJ1-4; D gene ambiguous. V gave up 5 bases and J gave up 8 bases, with 12 bases separating them. The V gene's germline CDR1 is MRHNA and CDR2 SNTAGT. The CDR3 covers 13 residues. The CDR3 DNA sequence: TGTGCCAGCAGTCGGGAGGTGGACGAAAAACTGTTTTTT. This translates into CASSREVDEKLFF.

V and J are TRBV3-1 (or the pseudogene TRBV3-2) and TRBJ2-7, with D unclear. Germline-derived CDR1 and CDR2 are LGHDT and YNNKEL (reference sequence). The V and J ends lost 5 bases and 1 base respectively, with 3 bases between them. The CDR3 runs to 11 residues. CDR3 in amino acids: CASSSSYEQYF. CDR3 coding DNA: TGTGCCAGCAGCTCTTCCTACGAGCAGTACTTC.

The rearrangement links TRBV3-1 (or the pseudogene TRBV3-2) to TRBJ2-4, with a tentative D call TRBD2 (6 bases). CDR3 length: 18 amino acids. Germline CDR1 reads LGHDT; CDR2 reads YNNKEL (reference sequence). The V gene lost 0 bases and the J gene lost 0 bases, with 15 bases spanning the gap. CDR3 region: CASSQDLVGGLAKNIQYF. The DNA for the CDR3 is TGTGCCAGCAGCCAAGACTTAGTGGGGGGTCTAGCCAAAAACATTCAGTACTTC.

V gene TRBV4-1 combines with J gene TRBJ2-7; 13 nucleotides match TRBD2. Germline CDR1 is MGHRA and CDR2 is YSYEKL. With 5 bases clipped from V and 3 bases from J, the junction kept 4 bases outside the gene matches. This CDR3 contains 15 residues. The CDR3 DNA follows: TGCGCCAGCAGCAGGACTAGCGGGGGATTCTACGAGCAGTACTTC. Encoded protein: CASSRTSGGFYEQYF.

This clone was detected only a few times. The chain uses TRBV11-3 and TRBJ1-4; 8 bases line up with TRBD1. Losses at the gene ends were 1 base for V and 6 bases for J; bases not matched to a gene: 4. Germline assignment: CDR1 SGHNT and CDR2 YENEEA. The CDR3 is 15 residues long. The CDR3 sequence is CASSLGQGRDEKLFF. Here the CDR3 DNA reads TGTGCCAGCAGCTTAGGACAGGGGAGAGATGAAAAACTGTTTTTT.

This clone was detected a few times. The V and J genes are TRBV18 and TRBJ1-3; D possibly corresponds to TRBD1 (5 bases). Trimming took off 1 base at V and 0 bases at J, with 10 bases between the two ends. The CDR3 consists of 16 residues. The V gene's germline CDR1 is KGHSH and CDR2 LQKENI. This CDR3 reads CASSPREGTSGNTIYF. The CDR3 nucleotides read TGTGCCAGCTCACCACGGGAGGGGACCTCTGGAAACACCATATATTTT.

The V gene is TRBV7-9, the J gene TRBJ2-3, with 7 nucleotides matching TRBD1. The CDR3 has 15 amino acids. Looked up from germline, CDR1 is SEHNR and CDR2 is FQNEAQ (reference sequence). V lost 2 bases, J lost 0 bases, and 2 bases stayed unmatched. The CDR3 DNA is TGTGCCAGCAGCTTAACAGGGGTGAGCACAGATACGCAGTATTTT. Translation: CASSLTGVSTDTQYF.

This clone has just a few counts. The chain couples TRBV25-1 to TRBJ1-6; 8 nucleotides line up with TRBD1. In germline, CDR1 is MGHDK, CDR2 SYGVNS. This CDR3 has 17 amino acids. After removal of 0 bases from V and 4 bases from J, the junction contained 5 bases not matched to a gene. The CDR3 loop reads CASSEYAGGLYNSPLHF. In DNA, the CDR3 is TGTGCCAGCAGTGAATATGCAGGGGGCCTGTATAATTCACCCCTCCACTTT.

V and J are TRBV15 and TRBJ1-4, with D unclear. V was shortened by 6 bases and J by 0 bases, with 8 bases between the two germline ends. The germline gives CDR1 LNHNV, CDR2 YYDKDF (reference sequence). CDR3 length: 14 amino acids. This CDR3 is CATRPGTTNEKLFF. CDR3 sequence (DNA): TGTGCCACCAGGCCAGGAACAACTAATGAAAAACTGTTTTTT.

This clone was detected a few times. The chain has TRBV7-9 and TRBJ1-1; D may be TRBD1 (6 bases). Germline V gene lookup returns CDR1 SEHNR and CDR2 FQNEAQ (reference sequence). The CDR3 length is 12 residues. Trimming pared 11 bases from V and 1 base from J, leaving 11 bases between. CDR3 amino acids: CASGAGNTEAFF. The CDR3 nucleotides are TGTGCCTCAGGGGCCGGGAACACTGAAGCTTTCTTT.

This chain joins TRBV28 and TRBJ2-2, with 10 bases aligning to TRBD1. The germline CDR1 and CDR2 sequences are MDHEN and SYDVKM. CDR3 length: 16 amino acids. V dropped 3 bases and J dropped 6; count of bases not matched to a gene: 7. Here the CDR3 reads CASSLLPGQGSGELFF. DNA of the CDR3: TGTGCCAGCAGTTTGCTCCCGGGACAGGGGTCCGGGGAGCTGTTTTTT.